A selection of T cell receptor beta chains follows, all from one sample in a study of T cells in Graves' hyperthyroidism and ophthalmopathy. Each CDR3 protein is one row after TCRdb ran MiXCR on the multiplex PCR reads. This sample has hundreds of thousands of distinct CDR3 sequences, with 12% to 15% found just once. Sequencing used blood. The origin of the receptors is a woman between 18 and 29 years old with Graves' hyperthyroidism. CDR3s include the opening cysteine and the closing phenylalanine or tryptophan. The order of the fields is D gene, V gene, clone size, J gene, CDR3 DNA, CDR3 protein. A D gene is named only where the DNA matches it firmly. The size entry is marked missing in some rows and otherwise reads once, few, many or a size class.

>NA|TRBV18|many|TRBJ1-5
TGTGCCAGCAAACAGGGCAACAATCAGCCCCAGCATTTT
CASKQGNNQPQHF
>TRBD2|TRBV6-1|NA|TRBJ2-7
TGTGCCAGCAGTGAACTGGGTACTAGCGGGGCTATTCGGGACGAGCAGTACTTC
CASSELGTSGAIRDEQYF
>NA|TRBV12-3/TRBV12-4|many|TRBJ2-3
TGTGCCAGCAGTTACGGCCCGGACACGGATACGCAGTATTTT
CASSYGPDTDTQYF
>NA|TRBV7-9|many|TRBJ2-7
TGTGCCAGCAGTTCGCATAAAGGCGGCTCCTACGAGCAGTACTTC
CASSSHKGGSYEQYF
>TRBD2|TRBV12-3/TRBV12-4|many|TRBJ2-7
TGTGCCAGCAGTTTAGTTACTAGCGGGGGGCCCGGAGGGAGCTACGAGCAGTACTTC
CASSLVTSGGPGGSYEQYF
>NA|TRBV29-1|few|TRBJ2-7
TGCAGCGTTGCGGCGGTCTCCTACGAGCAGTACTTC
CSVAAVSYEQYF
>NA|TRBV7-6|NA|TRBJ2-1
TGTACCAGCAGCGGGCTGACAAAGGATGAGCAGTTCTTC
CTSSGLTKDEQFF
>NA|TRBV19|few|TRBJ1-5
TGTGCCAGTAGTACGTCAGGGTCCAATCAGCCCCAGCATTTT
CASSTSGSNQPQHF
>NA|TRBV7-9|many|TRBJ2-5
TGTGCCAGCAGCTTTGGGACCCGACAAGAGACCCAGTACTTC
CASSFGTRQETQYF
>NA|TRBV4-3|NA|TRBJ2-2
TGCGCCAGCAGCCAACTAGGTCTCAGGGAGAATAACACCGGGGAGCTGTTTTTT
CASSQLGLRENNTGELFF
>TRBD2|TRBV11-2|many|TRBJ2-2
TGTGCCAGCAGCTTTAACGGACTAGCGGGAGTTCGGGACACCGGGGAGCTGTTTTTT
CASSFNGLAGVRDTGELFF
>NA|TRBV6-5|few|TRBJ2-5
TGTGCCAGCAGTTACCCAGGGCCGACCCAGTACTTC
CASSYPGPTQYF
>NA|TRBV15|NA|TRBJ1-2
TGTGCCACCAGCCGAAGACAGAGTGACTATGGCTACACCTTC
CATSRRQSDYGYTF
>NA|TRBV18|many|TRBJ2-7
TGTGCCAGCTCACCAGAGGCGGCGGGATCCTACGAGCAGTACTTC
CASSPEAAGSYEQYF
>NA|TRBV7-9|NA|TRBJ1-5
TGTGCCAGTAGGGCAGGAGATAGCAATCAGCCCCAGCATTTT
CASRAGDSNQPQHF
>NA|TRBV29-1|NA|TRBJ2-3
TGCAGCGTCCCCGAGGATTGGGACAAAAAGAATTGGGATACGCAGTATTTT
CSVPEDWDKKNWDTQYF
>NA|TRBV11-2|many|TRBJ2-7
TGTGCCAGCAGTCCTCCGGACAGAAAATATCCAGGGGAGCAGTACTTC
CASSPPDRKYPGEQYF
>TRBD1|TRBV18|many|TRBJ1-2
TGTGCCAGCTCACCGGACAGGGTCTATGGCTACACCTTC
CASSPDRVYGYTF
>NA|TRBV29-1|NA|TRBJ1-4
TGCAGCGTTGTCATAGGGAATGAAAAACTGTTTTTT
CSVVIGNEKLFF
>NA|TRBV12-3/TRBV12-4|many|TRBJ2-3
TGTGCCAGCAGGCACACAGATACGCAGTATTTT
CASRHTDTQYF
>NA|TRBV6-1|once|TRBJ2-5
TGTGCCAGCAGCGTGGACTTGAAAGAGACCCGGTACTTC
CASSVDLKETRYF
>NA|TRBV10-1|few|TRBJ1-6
TGCGCCAGCAGTGAGTCCCTATGGGGTTCACCCCTCCACTTT
CASSESLWGSPLHF
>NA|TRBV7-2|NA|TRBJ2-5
TGTGCCAGCAGCTTTAGGTGGAGCGCAGGGGAGACCCAGTACTTC
CASSFRWSAGETQYF
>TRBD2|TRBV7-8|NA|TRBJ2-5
TGTGCCAGCAGCTCCCGACTAGCGGGAGACCAAGAGACCCAGTACTTC
CASSSRLAGDQETQYF
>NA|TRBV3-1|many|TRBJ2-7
TGTGCCAGCAGCCACGACTACTCCTACGAGCAGTACTTC
CASSHDYSYEQYF
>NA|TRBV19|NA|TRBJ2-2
TGTGCCAGTAGTACCCCGGCGATTTCCGCGAACACCGGGGAGCTGTTTTTT
CASSTPAISANTGELFF
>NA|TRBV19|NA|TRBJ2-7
TGTGCCAGTAGTTGGGCGATCGGCTACGAGCAGTACTTC
CASSWAIGYEQYF
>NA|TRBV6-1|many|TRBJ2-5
TGTGCCAGCAGTTCCCTAGGTGTTAGGGAGACCCAGTACTTC
CASSSLGVRETQYF
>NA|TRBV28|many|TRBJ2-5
TGTGCCAGCAGTTTACTTTGGCAAGAGACCCAGTACTTC
CASSLLWQETQYF
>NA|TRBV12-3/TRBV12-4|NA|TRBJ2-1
TGTGCCAGCAGCAACTATGAGAAGGGCGAGCAGTTCTTC
CASSNYEKGEQFF
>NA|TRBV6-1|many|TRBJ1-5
TGTGCCAGCAGTGACAGGGTCGGGCAGCCCCAGCATTTT
CASSDRVGQPQHF
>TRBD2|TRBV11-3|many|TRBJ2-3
TGTGCGGCGAGCGGGAGGGACGGCACAGATACGCAGTATTTT
CAASGRDGTDTQYF
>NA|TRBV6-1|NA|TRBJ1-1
TGTGCCAGCAGTGAACTCCTGAACACTGAAGCTTTCTTT
CASSELLNTEAFF
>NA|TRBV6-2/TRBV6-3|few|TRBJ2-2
TGTGCCAGCATTTGGGCCGGGACGAACACCGGGGAGCCGTTTTTT
CASIWAGTNTGEPFF
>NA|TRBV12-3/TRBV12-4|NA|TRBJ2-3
TGTGCCAGCAGTTTGGGCCGATTGTTCGGAGGGTCAGATACGCAGTATTTT
CASSLGRLFGGSDTQYF
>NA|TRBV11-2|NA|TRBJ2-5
TGTGCCAGCGCGAGGGGGACTACGCAAGAGACCCAGTACTTC
CASARGTTQETQYF
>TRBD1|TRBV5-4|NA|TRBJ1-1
TGTGCCAGCAGCACGGGACAGGGAAGGAGGCTAGTCACTGAAGCTTTCTTT
CASSTGQGRRLVTEAFF
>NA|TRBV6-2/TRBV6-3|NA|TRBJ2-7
TGTGCCAGCAGTTTTTGGCTAGCTATCGAGCAGTACTTC
CASSFWLAIEQYF
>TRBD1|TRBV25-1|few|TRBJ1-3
TGTGCCAGCAGGGACGACAGGGTTGGAAACACCATATATTTT
CASRDDRVGNTIYF
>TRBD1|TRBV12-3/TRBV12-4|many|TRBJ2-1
TGTGCCAGCAGTCGAGGACAGGGGAAGAATGAGCAGTTCTTC
CASSRGQGKNEQFF
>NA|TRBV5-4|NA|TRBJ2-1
TGTGCCAGCAGACATCTCGCCAGCCATATTACGGCCGATGAGCAGTTCTTC
CASRHLASHITADEQFF
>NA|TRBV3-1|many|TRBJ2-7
TGTGCCAGCCGGCAGGGAGGCGAGCAGTACTTC
CASRQGGEQYF
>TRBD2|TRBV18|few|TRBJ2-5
TGTGCCAGCTCACCAATCCTAGCGGGAGGTGAAGAGACCCAGTACTTC
CASSPILAGGEETQYF
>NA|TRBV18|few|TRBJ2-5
TGTGCCAGCCCCAGCAAGAATGGCGAGACCCAGTACTTC
CASPSKNGETQYF
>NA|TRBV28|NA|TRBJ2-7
TGTGCCAGCAGTTTGTTACAGTACGAGCAGTACTTC
CASSLLQYEQYF
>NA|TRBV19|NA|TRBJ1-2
TGTGCCAGTAGTGCCGCCGGGACGGACGTTTGGTATGGCTACACCTTC
CASSAAGTDVWYGYTF
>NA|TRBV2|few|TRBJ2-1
TGTGCCAGCAACCGGAGAAACTACAATGAGCTGTTCTTC
CASNRRNYNELFF
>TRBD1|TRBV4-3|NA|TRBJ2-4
TGCGCCAGCAGCCAGTCGGGACAGCAGGAAAACATTCAGTACTTC
CASSQSGQQENIQYF
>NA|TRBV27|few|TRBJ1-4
TGTGCCAGCAGTACGGACATTCGGGGTGAAAAACTGTTTTTT
CASSTDIRGEKLFF
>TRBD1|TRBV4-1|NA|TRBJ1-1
TGCGCCAGCAGCCAAGATCGACAGGGCTATGAAGCTTTCTTT
CASSQDRQGYEAFF
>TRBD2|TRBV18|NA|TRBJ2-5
TGTGCCAGCTCCCAGTTACCCAGCGGGAAAGGGGAGACCCAGTACTTC
CASSQLPSGKGETQYF
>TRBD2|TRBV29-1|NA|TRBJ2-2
TGCAGCGTTGACGGGAGGGACACCGGGGAGCTGTTTTTT
CSVDGRDTGELFF
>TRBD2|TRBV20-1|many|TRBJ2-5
TGCAGTGCTACCGGACTAGCGGGGCCCTACCAAGAGACCCAGTACTTC
CSATGLAGPYQETQYF
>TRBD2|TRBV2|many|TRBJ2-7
TGTGCCAGCAGTGGGGGACTAGCGGGAGCCTACGAGCAGTACTTC
CASSGGLAGAYEQYF
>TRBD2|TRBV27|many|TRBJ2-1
TGTGCCAGCAACACACTAGCGGACAATGAGCAGTTCTTC
CASNTLADNEQFF
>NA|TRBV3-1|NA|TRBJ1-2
TGTGCCAGCAGCCCAAGGACGGGGGCCGGAAATGGCTACACCTTC
CASSPRTGAGNGYTF
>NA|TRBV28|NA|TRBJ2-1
TGTGCCAGCAGTTTATTTCAGGGCGTAAATGAGCAGTTCTTC
CASSLFQGVNEQFF